The T cell receptor beta chain described here comes from a study of T cells in Graves' hyperthyroidism and ophthalmopathy. Study at large: Peripheral blood was collected at initial diagnosis, before any treatment.

Source material for PBMCs was 10 ml fresh peripheral blood. Amplified regions were TCR beta CDR3 sequences from RNA transcripts. The HTBI set primed first-round TCR CDR3 RT-PCR. MiXCR, run by TCRdb on the multiplex PCR reads, gives a single entry per CDR3 protein. The data hold a few hundred thousand distinct CDR3 sequences, with more than 15% observed a single time. Material for sequencing was blood. The clonotype was recovered from a woman aged 18-30 years with Graves' hyperthyroidism.

CDR3 residues: CASSPGTSGEQYF. The CDR3 coding sequence is TGTGCCAGCTCACCGGGGACCTCGGGGGAGCAGTACTTC. This rearrangement joins TRBV18 to TRBJ2-7; D may match TRBD1 or TRBD2 (5 bases each). CDR3 length: 13 residues. Germline CDR1 is KGHSH and CDR2 is LQKENI. Trimming took 3 bases from V and 7 from J, leaving 13 bases between them.